Below are 25 T cell receptor beta chains sequenced from a single sample in a study of PD-L1 blockade in urothelial cancer. Produced via immunoSEQ multiplex PCR; TCRdb's table is partial and in-frame only. The sample includes 60,000 to 75,000 clones, approximately 86% of them seen just once. The time point: pretreatment peripheral blood. The source was PBMCs, collected around atezolizumab (anti-PD-L1) treatment. The receptors shown here come from a man aged 55 to 70 with urothelial cancer.

The chain has TRBV7-9 and TRBJ2-7; 10 bases agree with TRBD1. The trim removed 5 bases at V and 2 bases at J, leaving 3 bases unmatched. Germline loops: CDR1 SEHNR, CDR2 FQNEAQ (reference sequence). The CDR3 consists of 14 residues. The CDR3 DNA is TGTGCCAGCAGCCACGGGACAGGGGCCTACGAGCAGTACTTC. This codes for CASSHGTGAYEQYF.

This chain connects TRBV6-1 to TRBJ1-4; 7 bases line up with TRBD1. The germline gives CDR1 MNHNS, CDR2 SASEGT. V was pared by 3 bases and J by 4 bases, with 2 bases of the junction left unmatched. This CDR3 is built from 14 residues. The CDR3 sequence: CASSDRQGNEKLFF. The CDR3 DNA reads as TGTGCCAGCAGTGACCGACAGGGTAATGAAAAACTGTTTTTT.

The chain employs TRBV5-5 and TRBJ1-6; TRBD1 might be the D (5 bases). Germline V gives CDR1 SGHKS, CDR2 YYEKEE (reference sequence). V was clipped by 0 bases and J by 7 bases, with 8 bases between them. This CDR3 is built from 14 residues. CDR3 amino acids: CASSLARENSPLHF. Written as DNA, the CDR3 is TGTGCCAGCAGCTTGGCCAGGGAAAATTCACCCCTCCACTTT.

The chain has TRBV7-3 and TRBJ2-5; 7 bases align to TRBD1. The CDR3 runs 14 residues. Looked up from germline, CDR1 is SGHTA and CDR2 is FQGTGA. V lost 5 bases and J lost 1; bases outside the gene matches: 4. DNA of the CDR3: TGTGCCAGCAGCCCTACAGGGGTCCAAGAGACCCAGTACTTC. It specifies CASSPTGVQETQYF.

The chain couples TRBV5-1 to TRBJ2-7; no firm D call. Trimming removed 3 bases at V and 6 bases at J, with 7 bases between. CDR3 length equals 11 residues. Looked up from germline, CDR1 is SGHRS and CDR2 is YFSETQ. The CDR3 nucleotides read TGCGCCAGCAGCTCTACTGTCGAGCAGTACTTC. Translating it yields CASSSTVEQYF.

The rearrangement links TRBV11-3 to TRBJ1-2; D unclear. The CDR3 loop spans 13 amino acids. V lost 4 bases and J 8 bases, leaving 14 bases between the germline ends. Germline CDR1 and CDR2: SGHNT and YENEEA. CDR3 residues: CASSSVDRGGYTF. The CDR3 DNA is TGTGCCAGCAGCTCTGTAGACCGGGGAGGCTACACCTTC.

This sequence joins TRBV27 and TRBJ2-2; TRBD2 aligns across 14 bases. Germline V gives CDR1 MNHEY, CDR2 SMNVEV (reference sequence). The CDR3 consists of 16 residues. V trimming: 5 bases; J trimming: 7 bases; junction bases outside the gene matches: 6. CDR3 in amino acids: CASSRTSGGRGGELFF. The CDR3 region has the DNA TGTGCCAGCAGTCGGACTAGCGGGGGGAGAGGCGGGGAGCTGTTTTTT.

J is TRBJ1-1 and V is TRBV29-1; D is possibly TRBD1 (6 bases). Looked up from germline, CDR1 is SQVTM and CDR2 is ANQGSEA. The length of the CDR3 is 13 residues. Trimming took off 5 bases at V and 6 bases at J, with 16 bases between the two ends. CDR3 coding DNA: TGCAGCGTTCAAGGGCAGGGGCTCTCTGAAGCTTTCTTT. Translating gives CSVQGQGLSEAFF. The whole variable domain, remainder taken from reference TRBV29-1 and TRBJ1-1, is SAVISQKPSRDICQRGTSLTIQCQVDSQVTMMFWYRQQPGQSLTLIATANQGSEATYESGFVIDKFPISRPNLTFSTLTVSNMSPEDSSIYLCSVQGQGLSEAFFGQGTRLTVV.

The rearrangement joins TRBV4-1 to TRBJ1-5, with D unclear. Trimming stripped 2 bases from V and 6 bases from J, with 17 bases between. Germline values: CDR1 MGHRA, CDR2 YSYEKL. The CDR3 has 16 amino acids. CDR3 in DNA: TGCGCCAGCAGCCAACGGGAGACGATCCCGGGTCAGCCCCAGCATTTT. Protein: CASSQRETIPGQPQHF.

This clone has more than one count but fewer than ten. The chain has TRBV4-2 and TRBJ2-2; D call uncertain. CDR3 length equals 14 residues. CDR1 and CDR2 (germline): LGHNA, YNFKEQ. Trimming cost V 4 bases and J 6 bases, with 12 bases left between them. CDR3 region: CASSPSIRAGELFF. The CDR3 coding sequence is TGTGCCAGCAGCCCCTCGATACGCGCCGGGGAGCTGTTTTTT.

The CDR3, as DNA: TGTGCCAGCAGCTTAGCTCCGGGACAGGGTTATGGCTACACCTTC. As protein: CASSLAPGQGYGYTF. The chain uses TRBV7-2 and TRBJ1-2; 9 nucleotides agree with TRBD1. From germline, CDR1 is SGHTA and CDR2 FQGNSA. Losses at the gene ends were 0 bases for V and 5 bases for J; bases not matched to a gene: 4. CDR3 length: 15 residues. Full variable domain (remainder filled in from reference TRBV7-2 and TRBJ1-2): GAGVSQSPSNKVTEKGKDVELRCDPISGHTALYWYRQSLGQGLEFLIYFQGNSAPDKSGLPSDRFSAERTGGSVSTLTIQRTQQEDSAVYLCASSLAPGQGYGYTFGSGTRLTVV.

This chain connects TRBV7-2 to TRBJ2-5; D is perhaps TRBD1 (5 bases). Germline CDR1 is SGHTA and CDR2 is FQGNSA. The CDR3 has 13 residues. Trimming cost V 5 bases and J 3 bases, with 10 bases left between them. For the CDR3, the DNA is TGTGCCAGCAGCCGACAGTTCAAAGAGACCCAGTACTTC. This sequence encodes CASSRQFKETQYF.

The sample holds one count of this clone. Additional DNA sequences in this sample encode the identical CDR3. The V call is TRBV15, the J call TRBJ1-4; TRBD1 matches at 9 bases. The V segment lost 3 bases and the J segment 5 bases; nucleotides outside the gene matches: 4. The CDR3 is 15 amino acids. CDR1 and CDR2 (germline): LNHNV, YYDKDF (reference sequence). The CDR3 DNA reads as TGTGCCACCAGCAGGGACAGGGGTTCAAATGAAAAACTGTTTTTT. It yields the protein CATSRDRGSNEKLFF.

This clone was observed once. The V call is TRBV5-1, the J call TRBJ2-2; D is unclear. With 2 bases removed from V and 5 bases from J, the gap between germline ends came to 13 bases. The CDR3 totals 15 residues. Germline V gives CDR1 SGHRS, CDR2 YFSETQ. The CDR3 nucleotides read TGCGCCAGCAGCTTATACCAGACCGGGACCGGGGAGCTGTTTTTT. Translating it yields CASSLYQTGTGELFF.

V is TRBV19 and J is TRBJ1-5; maybe TRBD1 (6 bases). This CDR3 contains 21 residues. CDR1 and CDR2 from the germline V gene are LNHDA and SQIVND (reference sequence). Trimming stripped 3 bases from V and 0 bases from J, with 27 bases between. The DNA of the CDR3 is TGTGCCAGTAGTATTGGGTTTTCGCAGGGCCGAGGGGGATATAGCAATCAGCCCCAGCATTTT. Amino acid sequence: CASSIGFSQGRGGYSNQPQHF.

This clone was seen only a few times. This chain connects TRBV18 to TRBJ2-7, with D possibly TRBD2 on 5 matching bases. Germline V lookup: CDR1 KGHSH, CDR2 LQKENI. This CDR3 has 14 amino acids. V shed 8 bases and J shed 3 bases, with 17 bases lying between them. CDR3 residues: CASPRVGEGYEQYF. In DNA, the CDR3 is TGTGCCAGCCCCCGGGTGGGAGAGGGCTACGAGCAGTACTTC.

The genes are TRBV10-2 and TRBJ1-4; D remains unclear. With 1 base removed from V and 8 bases from J, the gap between germline ends came to 14 bases. CDR1 is WSHSY and CDR2 is SAAADI in the germline V gene. The CDR3 contains 15 residues. CDR3 loop: CASSEYVRSGEKLFF. The CDR3, as DNA: TGCGCCAGCAGTGAGTACGTGAGATCGGGGGAAAAACTGTTTTTT.

The V gene is TRBV7-8, the J gene TRBJ2-7, with 8 nucleotides matching TRBD1. Germline V gene data show CDR1 as SGHVS and CDR2 as FQNEAQ. The V and J ends lost 7 bases and 5 bases, in that order; junction bases with no gene match: 7. CDR3 length: 13 amino acids. CDR3 amino acids: CASNPTGANEQYF. The CDR3 coding sequence is TGTGCCAGCAACCCGACAGGGGCTAACGAGCAGTACTTC.

The rearrangement links TRBV5-1 to TRBJ1-6; the D is unclear. V was clipped by 0 bases and J by 0 bases, with 7 bases between them. This CDR3 spans 16 amino acids. Germline CDR1 is SGHRS and CDR2 is YFSETQ. The CDR3 region has the DNA TGCGCCAGCAGCTTGGGGCCTAGCTCCTATAATTCACCCCTCCACTTT. It yields the protein CASSLGPSSYNSPLHF.

This clone was counted a few times. The chain combines TRBV5-4 with TRBJ1-2, with a weak D call TRBD1 (6 bases). Germline assignment: CDR1 SGHNT and CDR2 YYREEE (reference sequence). V was shortened by 3 bases and J by 4 bases, with 10 bases between the two germline ends. The CDR3 runs to 13 residues. CDR3 bases: TGTGCCAGCAGCTCCGGGACACCCTATGGCTACACCTTC. It translates to CASSSGTPYGYTF.

The rearrangement links TRBV18 to TRBJ1-1; D call uncertain. From germline, CDR1 is KGHSH and CDR2 LQKENI. V lost 2 bases, J lost 1 base, and 8 bases lay in between. The CDR3 has 14 amino acids. Here the CDR3 reads CASSPFQENTEAFF. The CDR3 DNA is TGTGCCAGCTCACCATTTCAGGAGAACACTGAAGCTTTCTTT.

The rearrangement links TRBV18 to TRBJ1-1; 8 bases map to TRBD1. The ends lost 3 bases at V and 3 bases at J; junction bases unmatched: 3. Germline CDR1 is KGHSH and CDR2 is LQKENI. The CDR3 has 14 residues. The CDR3 nucleotides are TGTGCCAGCTCACCTCCGACAGGGGACACTGAAGCTTTCTTT. The encoded protein is CASSPPTGDTEAFF.

V usage is TRBV6-5 and J usage is TRBJ1-5; D not resolved. CDR3 length equals 16 residues. The V end was cut by 2 bases, the J end by 0 bases, with 11 bases between. Germline values: CDR1 MNHEY, CDR2 SVGAGI. CDR3: CASSYGPLFSNQPQHF. The DNA of the CDR3 is TGTGCCAGCAGTTACGGGCCTCTTTTTAGCAATCAGCCCCAGCATTTT.

V and J are TRBV28 and TRBJ1-5, with D uncertain. CDR3 size: 15 residues. The V gene lost 4 bases and the J gene lost 5 bases, with 15 bases spanning the gap. Germline CDR1 and CDR2: MDHEN and SYDVKM. The CDR3 DNA reads TGTGCCAGCAGTTCTCCCCGGGAGGTCTATCAGCCCCAGCATTTT. As protein: CASSSPREVYQPQHF.

This clone occurred once. The chain uses TRBV6-1 and TRBJ2-7; no clear D gene. The V gene lost 3 bases and the J gene lost 4 bases, with 4 bases spanning the gap. The CDR3 has 11 residues. Germline loops: CDR1 MNHNS, CDR2 SASEGT. The chain's CDR3 is CASSDRYEQYF. CDR3 in DNA: TGTGCCAGCAGTGATCGTTACGAGCAGTACTTC.